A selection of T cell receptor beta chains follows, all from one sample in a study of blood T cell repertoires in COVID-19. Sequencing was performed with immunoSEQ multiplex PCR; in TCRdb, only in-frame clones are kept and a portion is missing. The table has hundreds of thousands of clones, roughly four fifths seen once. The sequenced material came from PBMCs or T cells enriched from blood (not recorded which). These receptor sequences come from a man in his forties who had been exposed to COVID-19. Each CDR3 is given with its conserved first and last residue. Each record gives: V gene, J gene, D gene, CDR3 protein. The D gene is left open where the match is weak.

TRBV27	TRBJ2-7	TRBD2	CASSSGSGIAPSYEQYF
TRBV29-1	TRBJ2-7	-	CSAQSPGEQYF
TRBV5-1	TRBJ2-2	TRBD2	CASSLGSSGNIGELFF
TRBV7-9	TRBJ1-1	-	CASSLAGFEAFF
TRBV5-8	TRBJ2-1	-	CASTRRGLPYNEQFF
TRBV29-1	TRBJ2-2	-	CSVGDVTSSGELFF
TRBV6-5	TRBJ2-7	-	CASRRPIGVGEQYF
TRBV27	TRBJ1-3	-	CASSLRLSVGNTIYF
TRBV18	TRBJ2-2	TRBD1	CASSPPQGSPTGELFF
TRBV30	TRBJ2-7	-	CAWSQGNPPYEQYF
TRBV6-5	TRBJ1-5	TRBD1	CALQGALSNQPQHF
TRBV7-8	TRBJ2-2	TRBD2	CASSPSSGGHGELFF
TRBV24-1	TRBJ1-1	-	CATRGGTMNTEAFF
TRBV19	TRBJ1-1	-	CASSRREMNTEAFF
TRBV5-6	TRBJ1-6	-	CASSLASGFSYNSPLHF
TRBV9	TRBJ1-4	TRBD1	CASSGGTVENEKLFF